This T cell receptor (beta chain) was captured by sequencing in a study of shared clonotypes between healthy human individuals. Replicate sorted-subset PCRs were loaded with approximately 200 ng DNA, tens of thousands of T cell genomes. Some clones are missing from TCRdb's copy, which holds only in-frame ones; the method was immunoSEQ multiplex PCR. The table includes approximately 720,000 clones, about 92% detected once. The CDR3 consists of 15 residues. Per the germline V gene, CDR1 is MNHNS and CDR2 is SASEGT. V lost 3 bases and J 0 bases, leaving 12 bases between the germline ends. Naive CD8 populations comprised CD45RO-negative cells positively selected for CCR7, excluding terminally differentiated effector memory CD45RA+ cells.

The receptor's source is a man younger than 40 in good health. Specimen: naive CD8+ T cells sorted from blood. This chain connects TRBV6-1 to TRBJ2-7, with D possibly being TRBD2 (5 bases). The CDR3 spells CASSDRTQSSYEQYF. CDR3 DNA: TGTGCCAGCAGTGACCGGACTCAGAGCTCCTACGAGCAGTACTTC.